Each of the 22 T cell receptor beta chains below was sequenced from the same sample in a study of blood T cell repertoires in COVID-19. The data were produced by immunoSEQ multiplex PCR, yet TCRdb's version contains in-frame clones alone and is incomplete. The sample shows about 290,000 clones, 70% to 90% of them seen only once. Sequencing was performed on peripheral blood. The receptors derive from a woman in her 50s with active or convalescent COVID-19.

The V call is TRBV7-2, the J call TRBJ1-5; 11 bases match TRBD1. The germline V gene has CDR1 SGHTA and CDR2 FQGNSA. This CDR3 is built from 16 residues. The J segment lost 7 bases and the V segment lost 0 bases, leaving 5 bases of the junction unmatched. CDR3 nucleotide sequence: TGTGCCAGCAGCTTAGCGGGGACAGGGGGAGGACAGCCCCAGCATTTT. Residues: CASSLAGTGGGQPQHF.

CDR3 DNA sequence: TGTGCCAGCAGCGTAAGCAATAGCGCCTACGAGCAGTACTTC. Its protein product is CASSVSNSAYEQYF. This sequence joins TRBV9 and TRBJ2-7, with D maybe TRBD2 (5 bases). V lost 1 base and J 2 bases, leaving 10 bases between the germline ends. Germline lookup yields CDR1 SGDLS and CDR2 YYNGEE. This CDR3 spans 14 amino acids.

This rearrangement joins TRBV4-1 to TRBJ2-7; no reliable D call. The CDR3 contains 16 residues. Germline CDR1 and CDR2: MGHRA and YSYEKL. V was trimmed by 0 bases and J by 6 bases, leaving 18 bases between them. This CDR3 reads CASSQDPGQTYVEQYF. The CDR3 coding sequence is TGCGCCAGCAGCCAAGACCCTGGGCAGACCTACGTCGAGCAGTACTTC.

This clone came up a few times. The V gene is TRBV3-1 (or the pseudogene TRBV3-2), the J gene TRBJ2-2; D is perhaps TRBD1 (5 bases). V lost 3 bases and J 9 bases, leaving 17 bases between the germline ends. Germline loops: CDR1 LGHDT, CDR2 YNNKEL (reference sequence). This CDR3 comprises 15 residues. The CDR3 here is CASSQHRQNTRELFF. The CDR3 DNA follows: TGTGCCAGCAGCCAGCACAGACAGAACACGAGGGAGCTGTTTTTT.

V is TRBV7-9 and J is TRBJ1-1; 7 bases line up with TRBD1. CDR1 is SEHNR and CDR2 is FQNEAQ in the germline V gene (reference sequence). V was pared by 6 bases and J by 0 bases, with 7 bases of the junction left unmatched. The CDR3 loop spans 15 amino acids. The CDR3 here is CASRAVDRMNTEAFF. The CDR3 DNA reads as TGTGCCAGCAGGGCCGTGGACAGGATGAACACTGAAGCTTTCTTT.

This sequence joins TRBV19 and TRBJ2-7, with a tentative D call TRBD2 (5 bases). The CDR3 contains 14 residues. V gave up 1 base and J gave up 7 bases, with 14 bases separating them. The V gene's germline CDR1 is LNHDA and CDR2 SQIVND (reference sequence). The DNA for the CDR3 is TGTGCCAGTAGTATAGGGGCGGCCCGCGGGGAGCAGTACTTC. Protein product: CASSIGAARGEQYF.

The chain joins TRBV21-1 to TRBJ1-1; the table's D call TRBD1 went unverified against the DNA. TRBV21-1 is a pseudogene locus. The CDR3 loop spans 15 amino acids. This CDR3 reads CASSNFGGVGTEAFF. The CDR3 DNA is TGTGCCAGCAGCAACTTTGGGGGCGTGGGCACTGAAGCTTTCTTT.

The rearrangement uses TRBV12-5 and TRBJ2-3; 11 positions match TRBD2. With 1 base clipped from V and 6 bases from J, the junction kept 6 bases outside the gene matches. Germline CDR1 is LGHNT and CDR2 is FRNRAP. CDR3 length: 16 residues. The CDR3: CASGLARTSGSDTQYF. The CDR3 DNA sequence: TGTGCTAGTGGTTTGGCTAGGACTAGCGGGTCCGATACGCAGTATTTT.

J is TRBJ1-6 and V is TRBV3-1 (or the pseudogene TRBV3-2), with a tentative D call TRBD1 (5 bases). Trimming pared 1 base from V and 8 bases from J, leaving 6 bases between. The CDR3 sequence is 13 residues long. The germline CDR1 and CDR2 sequences are LGHDT and YNNKEL (reference sequence). The CDR3 loop is CASSQGRDSPLHF. For the CDR3, the DNA is TGTGCCAGCAGCCAAGGCAGGGATTCACCCCTCCACTTT.

This clone has just a few counts. The genes are TRBV4-1 and TRBJ1-1; D might be TRBD1 (5 bases). CDR3 length equals 18 residues. Looked up from germline, CDR1 is MGHRA and CDR2 is YSYEKL. V gave up 1 base and J gave up 3 bases, with 21 bases separating them. The CDR3 bases are TGCGCCAGCAGCCAAGTTTTTTTCCGGGCTCCGGGGGACACTGAAGCTTTCTTT. Encoded protein: CASSQVFFRAPGDTEAFF.

The chain couples TRBV5-1 to TRBJ2-6; 7 bases fit TRBD1. Germline V gene data show CDR1 as SGHRS and CDR2 as YFSETQ. V dropped 0 bases and J dropped 0; count of bases not matched to a gene: 9. This CDR3 has 19 residues. In nucleotides, the CDR3 is TGCGCCAGCAGCTTGGGCCGGACAGGACGCCTCTCTGGGGCCAACGTCCTGACTTTC. Translation gives CASSLGRTGRLSGANVLTF.

The rearrangement joins TRBV6-5 to TRBJ1-1; D is unclear. Germline CDR1 MNHEY, CDR2 SVGAGI. This CDR3 comprises 14 residues. The V end was cut by 4 bases, the J end by 3 bases, with 12 bases between. CDR3 nucleotides: TGTGCCAGCAGTTCCCCCCGGGGTTACACTGAAGCTTTCTTT. It encodes CASSSPRGYTEAFF.

This chain uses TRBV30 with TRBJ1-1, with D possibly TRBD1 on 6 matching bases. Trimming shortened V by 0 bases and J by 0 bases, and 11 bases separated the two germline ends. The CDR3 has 15 amino acids. Per the germline V gene, CDR1 is GTSNPN and CDR2 is SVGIG (reference sequence). Here the CDR3 reads CAWSVLGTMNTEAFF. CDR3 nucleotide sequence: TGTGCCTGGAGTGTACTCGGGACAATGAACACTGAAGCTTTCTTT.

The chain couples TRBV4-2 to TRBJ1-1; D is perhaps TRBD1 (5 bases). The V end lost 4 bases, the J end lost 6 bases, and 18 bases lay between the germline ends. The length of the CDR3 is 15 residues. The germline CDR1 and CDR2 sequences are LGHNA and YNFKEQ. This CDR3 reads CASSLVIGGGAEAFF. CDR3 DNA: TGTGCCAGCAGCCTAGTCATCGGGGGTGGGGCTGAAGCTTTCTTT.

This clone was found a few times. The chain has TRBV28 and TRBJ1-4, with a tentative D call TRBD1 (5 bases). The germline V and J ends were trimmed by 3 bases and 7 bases, with 12 bases remaining between them. This CDR3 is 14 amino acids long. CDR1 and CDR2 from the germline V gene are MDHEN and SYDVKM. In nucleotides, the CDR3 is TGTGCCAGCAGTTTGTGGCAGGGCGGTGAAAAACTGTTTTTT. This codes for CASSLWQGGEKLFF.

This sequence joins TRBV6-6 and TRBJ1-4, with no clear D. Trimming removed 7 bases at V and 2 bases at J, with 11 bases between. CDR1 is MNHNY, CDR2 SVGAGI, per germline (reference sequence). The CDR3 contains 14 residues. CDR3 sequence (DNA): TGTGCCAGCAAAAGAGAAACCACTAATGAAAAACTGTTTTTT. Protein sequence: CASKRETTNEKLFF.

This chain joins TRBV7-8 and TRBJ2-3; TRBD1 matches at 7 bases. Per germline, CDR1 SGHVS and CDR2 FQNEAQ. The CDR3 covers 15 residues. V lost 6 bases to trimming and J lost 5 bases; unmatched junction nucleotides: 11. The CDR3 nucleotides read TGTGCCAGCAGATTCGGGACAGACTACAGAGATACGCAGTATTTT. Residues: CASRFGTDYRDTQYF.

The rearrangement links TRBV2 to TRBJ1-5; a possible D gene is TRBD1 (5 bases). CDR3 length: 15 amino acids. Germline CDR1 and CDR2: SNHLY and FYNNEI. The germline V and J ends were trimmed by 2 bases and 3 bases, with 11 bases remaining between them. This chain's CDR3 is CASSETAGVNQPQHF. The CDR3 coding sequence is TGTGCCAGCAGTGAAACGGCGGGGGTCAATCAGCCCCAGCATTTT. Based on the CDR3 plus reference TRBV2 and TRBJ1-5, the full variable domain is EPEVTQTPSHQVTQMGQEVILRCVPISNHLYFYWYRQILGQKVEFLVSFYNNEISEKSEIFDDQFSVERPDGSNFTLKIRSTKLEDSAMYFCASSETAGVNQPQHFGDGTRLSIL.

This chain connects TRBV5-1 to TRBJ1-3; D gene ambiguous. This CDR3 comprises 16 residues. The germline V gene has CDR1 SGHRS and CDR2 YFSETQ. V lost 0 bases and J lost 0, with 10 bases in between. CDR3 region: CASSLAGGSSGNTIYF. DNA for the CDR3: TGCGCCAGCAGCTTGGCCGGAGGGAGCTCTGGAAACACCATATATTTT.

This clone was recorded once. The V and J genes are TRBV5-4 and TRBJ1-2, with 12 bases identical to TRBD1. Germline V lookup: CDR1 SGHNT, CDR2 YYREEE (reference sequence). The CDR3 runs to 15 residues. The J segment lost 4 bases and the V segment lost 8 bases, leaving 9 bases of the junction unmatched. The CDR3 DNA sequence: TGTGCCAGTCTTTCCCGGGACAGGGGGCCCTATGGCTACACCTTC. Its protein is CASLSRDRGPYGYTF.

This chain joins TRBV7-2 and TRBJ1-6; TRBD1 aligns across 7 bases. The germline V gene encodes CDR1 SGHTA and CDR2 FQGNSA. Trimming cost V 1 base and J 4 bases; bases outside gene matches: 13. This CDR3 region has 19 residues. The CDR3 is CASSLESRDSPWYNSPLHF. Here the CDR3 DNA reads TGTGCCAGCAGCTTAGAGTCAAGGGACAGTCCATGGTATAATTCACCCCTCCACTTT.

The chain links TRBV18 to TRBJ2-5, with TRBD2 matching 7 bases. With V trimmed by 2 bases and J by 2 bases, 8 bases remained unmatched. This CDR3 is built from 16 residues. Looked up from germline, CDR1 is KGHSH and CDR2 is LQKENI. The CDR3 is CASSPIAGDIQETQYF. The DNA of the CDR3 is TGTGCCAGCTCACCAATAGCGGGTGATATACAAGAGACCCAGTACTTC.